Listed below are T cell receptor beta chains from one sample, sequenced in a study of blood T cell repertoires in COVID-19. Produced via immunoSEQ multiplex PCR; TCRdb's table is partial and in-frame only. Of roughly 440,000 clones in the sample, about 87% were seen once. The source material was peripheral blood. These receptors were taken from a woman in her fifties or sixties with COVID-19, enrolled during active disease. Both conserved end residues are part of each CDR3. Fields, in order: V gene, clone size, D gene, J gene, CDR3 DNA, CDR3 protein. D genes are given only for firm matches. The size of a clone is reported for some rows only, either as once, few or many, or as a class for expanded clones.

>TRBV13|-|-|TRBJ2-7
TGTGCCAGCAGCAAAATCGCGGGAGAGCAGTACTTC
CASSKIAGEQYF
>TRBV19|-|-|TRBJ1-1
TGTGCCAGTACCCCCGGGGATAGCACTGAAGCTTTCTTT
CASTPGDSTEAFF
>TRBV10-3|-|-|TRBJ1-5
TGTGCCATCAGTGAGTCGATATTGGGGGCGCCTCAGCCCCAGCATTTT
CAISESILGAPQPQHF
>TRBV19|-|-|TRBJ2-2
TGTGCCAGTAGTATGGCGGGACAGAGTACCGGGGAGCTGTTTTTT
CASSMAGQSTGELFF
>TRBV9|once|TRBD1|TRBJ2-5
TGTGCCAGCAGTGCTACAGGGGGCGCGGTAGAGACCCAGTACTTC
CASSATGGAVETQYF
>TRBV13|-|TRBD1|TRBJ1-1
TGTGCCAGCAGCTACAGGGGGCGGACTGAAGCTTTCTTT
CASSYRGRTEAFF
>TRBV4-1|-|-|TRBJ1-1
TGCGCCAGCAGCCACCGAGGTAAGAACACTGAAGCTTTCTTT
CASSHRGKNTEAFF
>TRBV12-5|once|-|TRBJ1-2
TGTGCTAGTGGTTCGACAGTTGGGGGGGGATTAAATGGCTACACCTTC
CASGSTVGGGLNGYTF
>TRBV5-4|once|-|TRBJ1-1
TGTGCCAGCAGCCTCCCCCGAGGGAACACTGAAGCTTTCTTT
CASSLPRGNTEAFF
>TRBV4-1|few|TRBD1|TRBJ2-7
TGCGCCAGCAGCCAAACGGACAGGGGACAAATCTACGAGCAGTACTTC
CASSQTDRGQIYEQYF
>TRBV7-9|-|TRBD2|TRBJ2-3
TGTGCCAGCAGCTCGACCGGGACTAGCGGGAGCACAGATACGCAGTATTTT
CASSSTGTSGSTDTQYF
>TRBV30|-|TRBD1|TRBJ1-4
TGTGCCTGGACCCGCCACAGGGGGCGGGATGAAAAACTGTTTTTT
CAWTRHRGRDEKLFF
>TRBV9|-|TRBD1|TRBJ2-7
TGTGCCAGCAGCGTAGAAGGGACAGGACTCTACGAGCAGTACTTC
CASSVEGTGLYEQYF
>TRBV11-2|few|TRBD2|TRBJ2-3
TGTGCCAGCAGCCCTTGGACTAGCGGCAGCACAGATACGCAGTATTTT
CASSPWTSGSTDTQYF
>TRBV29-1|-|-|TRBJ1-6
TGCAGCGTTGTACAGGGCAACGGGGCCCTCCACTTT
CSVVQGNGALHF
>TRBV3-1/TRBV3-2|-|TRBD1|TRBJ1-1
TGTGCCAGCAGCCAGGGGACAGGATCGTCTGAAGCTTTCTTT
CASSQGTGSSEAFF
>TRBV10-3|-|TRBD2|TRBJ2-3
TGTGCCATCTCGGCTAGCGGGGGCCCGGCCGTCGATACGCAGTATTTT
CAISASGGPAVDTQYF
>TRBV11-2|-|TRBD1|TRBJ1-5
TGTGCCAGCAGCTTAGAAACAGGGGGCGGGCCCCAGCATTTT
CASSLETGGGPQHF
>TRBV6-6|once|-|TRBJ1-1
TGTGCCAGCAGTTCCTTGGGGAGGGGTGACACTGAAGCTTTCTTT
CASSSLGRGDTEAFF
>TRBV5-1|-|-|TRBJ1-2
TGCGCCAGCAGCTTGGCCGCGAGCTATGGCTACACCTTC
CASSLAASYGYTF
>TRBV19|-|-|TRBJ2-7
TGTGCCAGTAGTTTTACGAGATATTCTAACGAGCAGTACTTC
CASSFTRYSNEQYF
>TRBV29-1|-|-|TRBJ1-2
TGCAGCGTTGAAGATCTGGCAGATGGCTACACCTTC
CSVEDLADGYTF
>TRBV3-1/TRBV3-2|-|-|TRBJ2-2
TGTGCCAGCAGAGGGACTGAATCCACCGGGGAGCTGTTTTTT
CASRGTESTGELFF
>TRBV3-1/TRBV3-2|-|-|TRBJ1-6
TGTGCCAGCAGCCAAGACAGTAATTCACCCCTCCACTTT
CASSQDSNSPLHF
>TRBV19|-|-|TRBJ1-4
TGTGCCAGTAGAACAGACTATAATGAAAAACTGTTTTTT
CASRTDYNEKLFF
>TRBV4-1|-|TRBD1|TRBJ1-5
TGCGCCAGCAGCCAAGGGGGGGGACAGGGAGGTCAGCCCCAGCATTTT
CASSQGGGQGGQPQHF
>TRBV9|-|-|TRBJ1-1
TGTGCCAGCAGCGTTGAAGAGAGAAGGGGCGGCACTGAAGCTTTCTTT
CASSVEERRGGTEAFF
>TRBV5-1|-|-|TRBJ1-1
TGCGCCAGCCGGGTCAGGGGCCCGAACACTGAAGCTTTCTTT
CASRVRGPNTEAFF
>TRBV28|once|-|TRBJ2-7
TGTGCCAGCAGTACTGGGAGCCCCTACGAGCAGTACTTC
CASSTGSPYEQYF
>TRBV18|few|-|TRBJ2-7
TGTGCCAGCTTTCTTTCGGTGGACGAGCAGTACTTC
CASFLSVDEQYF
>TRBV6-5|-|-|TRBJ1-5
TGTGCCAGCAGCCTATCCTTAGGCAATCAGCCCCAGCATTTT
CASSLSLGNQPQHF
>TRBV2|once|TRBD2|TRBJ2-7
TGTGCCAGCAGAGGGCGGGGGGGAAACTACGAGCAGTACTTC
CASRGRGGNYEQYF
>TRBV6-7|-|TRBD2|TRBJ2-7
TGTGCCAGCAGTTACTCAGCGGGGGTAAGGGACTACGAGCAGTACTTC
CASSYSAGVRDYEQYF